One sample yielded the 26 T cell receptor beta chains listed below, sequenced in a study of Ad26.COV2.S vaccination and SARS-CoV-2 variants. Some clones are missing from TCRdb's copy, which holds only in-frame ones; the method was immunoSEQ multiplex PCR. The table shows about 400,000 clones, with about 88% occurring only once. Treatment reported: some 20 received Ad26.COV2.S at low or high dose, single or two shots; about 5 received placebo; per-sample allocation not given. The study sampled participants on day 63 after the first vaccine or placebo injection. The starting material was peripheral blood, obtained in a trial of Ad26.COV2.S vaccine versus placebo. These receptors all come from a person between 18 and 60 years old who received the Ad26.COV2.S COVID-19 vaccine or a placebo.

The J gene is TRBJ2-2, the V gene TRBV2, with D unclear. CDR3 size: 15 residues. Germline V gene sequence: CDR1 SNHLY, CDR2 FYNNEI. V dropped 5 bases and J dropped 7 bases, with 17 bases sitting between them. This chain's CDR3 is CASSFQESLLGELFF. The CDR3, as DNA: TGTGCCAGCAGTTTCCAGGAGAGTTTGCTCGGGGAGCTGTTTTTT. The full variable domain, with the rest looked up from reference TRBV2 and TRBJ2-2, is EPEVTQTPSHQVTQMGQEVILRCVPISNHLYFYWYRQILGQKVEFLVSFYNNEISEKSEIFDDQFSVERPDGSNFTLKIRSTKLEDSAMYFCASSFQESLLGELFFGEGSRLTVL.

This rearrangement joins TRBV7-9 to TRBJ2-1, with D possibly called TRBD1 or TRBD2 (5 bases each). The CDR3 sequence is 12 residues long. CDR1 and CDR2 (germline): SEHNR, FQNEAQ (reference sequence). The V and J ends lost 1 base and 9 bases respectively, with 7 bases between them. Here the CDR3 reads CASSLGGTEQFF. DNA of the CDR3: TGTGCCAGCAGCTTAGGAGGGACTGAGCAGTTCTTC.

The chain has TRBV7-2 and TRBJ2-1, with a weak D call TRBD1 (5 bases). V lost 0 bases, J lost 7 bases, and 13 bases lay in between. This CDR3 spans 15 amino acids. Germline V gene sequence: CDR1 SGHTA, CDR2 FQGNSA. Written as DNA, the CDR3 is TGTGCCAGCAGCTTAGCAGTTGGCAGGGCAAATGAGCAGTTCTTC. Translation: CASSLAVGRANEQFF.

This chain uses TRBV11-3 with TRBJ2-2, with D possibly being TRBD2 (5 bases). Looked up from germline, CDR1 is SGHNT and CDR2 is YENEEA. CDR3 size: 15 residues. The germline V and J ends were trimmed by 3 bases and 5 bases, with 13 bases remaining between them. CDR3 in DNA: TGTGCCAGCAGCTTGCCTAGATGGAGGACCGGGGAGCTGTTTTTT. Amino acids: CASSLPRWRTGELFF.

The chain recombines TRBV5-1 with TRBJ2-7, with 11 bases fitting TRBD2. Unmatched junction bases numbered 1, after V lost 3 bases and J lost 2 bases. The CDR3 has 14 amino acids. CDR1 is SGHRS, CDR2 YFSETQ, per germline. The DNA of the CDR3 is TGCGCCAGCAGCTCGACTAGCGGGGCCTACGAGCAGTACTTC. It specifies CASSSTSGAYEQYF.

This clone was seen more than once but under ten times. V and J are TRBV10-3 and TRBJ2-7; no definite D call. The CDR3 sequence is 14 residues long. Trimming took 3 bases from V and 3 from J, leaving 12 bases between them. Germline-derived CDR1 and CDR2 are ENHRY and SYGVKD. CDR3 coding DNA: TGTGCCATCAGTGATTCCAATCGTCACTACGAGCAGTACTTC. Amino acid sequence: CAISDSNRHYEQYF.

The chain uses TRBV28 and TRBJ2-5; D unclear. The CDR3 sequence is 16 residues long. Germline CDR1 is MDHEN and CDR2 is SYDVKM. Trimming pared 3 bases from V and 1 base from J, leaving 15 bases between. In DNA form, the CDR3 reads TGTGCCAGCAGTTTCCCTTTCAGGCAGATCCAAGAGACCCAGTACTTC. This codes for CASSFPFRQIQETQYF.

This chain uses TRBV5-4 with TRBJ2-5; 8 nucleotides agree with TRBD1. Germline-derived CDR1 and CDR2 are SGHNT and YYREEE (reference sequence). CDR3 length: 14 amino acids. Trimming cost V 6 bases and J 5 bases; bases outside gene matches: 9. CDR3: CASMTGDSRETQYF. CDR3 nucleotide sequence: TGTGCCAGCATGACAGGGGATTCTCGGGAGACCCAGTACTTC.

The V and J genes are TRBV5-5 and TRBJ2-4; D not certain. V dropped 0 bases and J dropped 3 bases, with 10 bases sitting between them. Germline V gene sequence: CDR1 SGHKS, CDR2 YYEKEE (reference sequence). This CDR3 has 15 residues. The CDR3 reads CASSLAPQDKNIQYF. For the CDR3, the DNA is TGTGCCAGCAGCTTGGCCCCACAAGACAAAAACATTCAGTACTTC.

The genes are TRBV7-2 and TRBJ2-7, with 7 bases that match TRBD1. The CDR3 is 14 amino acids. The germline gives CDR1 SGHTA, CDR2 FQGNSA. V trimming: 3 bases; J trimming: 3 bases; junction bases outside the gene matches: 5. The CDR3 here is CASSLRQGIYEQYF. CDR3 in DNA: TGTGCCAGCAGCTTGAGACAGGGTATCTACGAGCAGTACTTC.

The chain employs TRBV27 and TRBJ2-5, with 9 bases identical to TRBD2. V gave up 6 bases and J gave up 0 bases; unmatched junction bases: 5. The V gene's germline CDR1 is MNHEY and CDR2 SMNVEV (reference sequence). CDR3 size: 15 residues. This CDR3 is CASRRTSENQETQYF. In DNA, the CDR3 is TGTGCCAGCAGACGGACTAGCGAGAACCAAGAGACCCAGTACTTC.

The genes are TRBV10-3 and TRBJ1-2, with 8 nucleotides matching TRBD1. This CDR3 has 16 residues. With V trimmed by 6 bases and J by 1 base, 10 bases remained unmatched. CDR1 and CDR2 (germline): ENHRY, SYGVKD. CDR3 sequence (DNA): TGTGCCATCAGCAACCCGACAGGGGCCCGTAACTATGGCTACACCTTC. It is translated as CAISNPTGARNYGYTF.

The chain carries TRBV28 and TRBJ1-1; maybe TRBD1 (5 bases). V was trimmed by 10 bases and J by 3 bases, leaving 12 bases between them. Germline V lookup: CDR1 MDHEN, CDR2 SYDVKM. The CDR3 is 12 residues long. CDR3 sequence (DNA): TGTGCCACCCGGGGGTCTGACACTGAAGCTTTCTTT. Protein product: CATRGSDTEAFF.

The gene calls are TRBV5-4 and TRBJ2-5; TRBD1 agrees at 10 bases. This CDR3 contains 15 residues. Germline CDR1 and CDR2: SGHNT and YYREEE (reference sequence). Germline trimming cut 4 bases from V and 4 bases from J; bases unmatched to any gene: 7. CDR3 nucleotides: TGTGCCAGCAGCAAACGACAGGGGGCGGCAGAGACCCAGTACTTC. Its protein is CASSKRQGAAETQYF.

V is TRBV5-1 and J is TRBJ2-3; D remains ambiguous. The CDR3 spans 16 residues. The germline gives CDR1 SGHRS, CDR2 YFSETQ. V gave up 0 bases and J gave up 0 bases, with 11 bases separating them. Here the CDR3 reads CASSLVGGSSTDTQYF. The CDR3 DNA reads TGCGCCAGCAGCTTGGTTGGCGGAAGTAGCACAGATACGCAGTATTTT.

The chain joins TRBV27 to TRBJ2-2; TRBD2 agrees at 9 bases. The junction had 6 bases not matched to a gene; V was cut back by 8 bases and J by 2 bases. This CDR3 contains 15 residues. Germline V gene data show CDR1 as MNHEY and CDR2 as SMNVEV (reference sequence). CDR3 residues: CASLRLAANTGELFF. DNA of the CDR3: TGTGCCAGCCTCAGACTAGCGGCCAACACCGGGGAGCTGTTTTTT.

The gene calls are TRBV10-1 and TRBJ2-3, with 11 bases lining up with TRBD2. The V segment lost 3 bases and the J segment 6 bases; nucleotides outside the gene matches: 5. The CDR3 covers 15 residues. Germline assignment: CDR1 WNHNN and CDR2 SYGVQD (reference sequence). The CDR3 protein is CASSDSGRAYDTQYF. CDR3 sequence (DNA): TGCGCCAGCAGTGATAGCGGGAGGGCCTATGATACGCAGTATTTT.

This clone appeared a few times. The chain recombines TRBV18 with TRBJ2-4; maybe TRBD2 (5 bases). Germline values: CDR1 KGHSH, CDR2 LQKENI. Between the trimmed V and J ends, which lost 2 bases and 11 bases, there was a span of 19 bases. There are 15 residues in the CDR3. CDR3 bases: TGTGCCAGCTCACCAGGAGGCAGCGTTATGCGATTTCAGTACTTC. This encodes CASSPGGSVMRFQYF.

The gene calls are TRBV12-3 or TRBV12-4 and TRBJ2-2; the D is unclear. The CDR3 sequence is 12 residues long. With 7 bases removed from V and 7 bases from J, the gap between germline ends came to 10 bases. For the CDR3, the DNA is TGTGCCAGCACCCTATACGGCGGGGAGCTGTTTTTT. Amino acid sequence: CASTLYGGELFF.

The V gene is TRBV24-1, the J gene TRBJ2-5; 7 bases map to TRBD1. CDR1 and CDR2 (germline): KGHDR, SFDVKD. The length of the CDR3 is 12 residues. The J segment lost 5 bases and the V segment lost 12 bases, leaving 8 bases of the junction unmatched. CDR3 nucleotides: TGTGCCGTTCAGACAGGGCCGGAGACCCAGTACTTC. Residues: CAVQTGPETQYF.

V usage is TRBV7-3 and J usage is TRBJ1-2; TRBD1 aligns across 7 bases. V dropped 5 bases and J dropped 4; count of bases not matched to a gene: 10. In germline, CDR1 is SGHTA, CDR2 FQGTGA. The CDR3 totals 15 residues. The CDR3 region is CASSPSGQLAYGYTF. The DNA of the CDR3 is TGTGCCAGCAGCCCCTCGGGACAGCTCGCCTATGGCTACACCTTC.

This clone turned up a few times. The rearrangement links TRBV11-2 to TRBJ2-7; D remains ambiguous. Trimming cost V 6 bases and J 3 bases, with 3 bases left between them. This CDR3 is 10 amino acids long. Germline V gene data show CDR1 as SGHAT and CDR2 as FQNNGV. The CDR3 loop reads CASSLYEQYF. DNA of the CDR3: TGTGCCAGCAGTCTCTACGAGCAGTACTTC.

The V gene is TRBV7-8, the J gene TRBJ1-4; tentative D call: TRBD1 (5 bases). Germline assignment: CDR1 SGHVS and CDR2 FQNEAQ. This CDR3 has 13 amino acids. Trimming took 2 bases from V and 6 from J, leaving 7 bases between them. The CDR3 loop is CASSLRGYEKLFF. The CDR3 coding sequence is TGTGCCAGCAGCTTACGGGGGTATGAAAAACTGTTTTTT.

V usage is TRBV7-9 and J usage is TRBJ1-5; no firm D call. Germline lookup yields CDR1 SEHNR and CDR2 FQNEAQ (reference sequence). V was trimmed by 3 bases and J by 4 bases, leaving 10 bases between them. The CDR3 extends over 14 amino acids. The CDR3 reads CASSLVGPNQPQHF. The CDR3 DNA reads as TGTGCCAGCAGCTTGGTGGGTCCAAATCAGCCCCAGCATTTT.

CDR3 bases: TGTGCCAGCAGCTTGGAGCCCGAGGGTGGCTACACCTTC. Residues: CASSLEPEGGYTF. The chain recombines TRBV5-4 with TRBJ1-2; unclear D gene. Germline CDR1 reads SGHNT; CDR2 reads YYREEE (reference sequence). The CDR3 runs 13 residues. Between the trimmed V and J ends, which lost 0 bases and 7 bases, there was a span of 10 bases.

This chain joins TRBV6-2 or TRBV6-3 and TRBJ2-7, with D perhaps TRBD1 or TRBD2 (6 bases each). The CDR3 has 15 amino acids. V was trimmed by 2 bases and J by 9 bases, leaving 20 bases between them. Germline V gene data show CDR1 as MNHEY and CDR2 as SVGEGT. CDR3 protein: CASSYRGRLGDSQYF. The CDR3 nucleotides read TGTGCCAGCAGTTACCGGGGGCGACTAGGGGACTCGCAGTACTTC.